This T cell receptor beta chain was sequenced during a study of Graves' ophthalmopathy and Graves' hyperthyroidism. The sequenced template was RNA, covering the TCR beta CDR3 region. The library came from an HTBI-primed first-round RT-PCR and a second-round multiplex PCR. One entry per CDR3 protein, called by TCRdb with MiXCR from the multiplex PCR reads. Of about 600,000 distinct CDR3 sequences detected, approximately 37% appear once; the ten largest clones hold about 4.1%. Germline V lookup: CDR1 KGHDR, CDR2 SFDVKD. This CDR3 is 15 amino acids long. V was trimmed by 1 base and J by 11 bases, leaving 17 bases between them.

The sequence was obtained from an adult man with Graves' hyperthyroidism. The V and J genes are TRBV24-1 and TRBJ1-5; D perhaps matches TRBD1 (5 bases). Sequences were obtained from peripheral blood or thyroid tissue (not recorded which). The CDR3 bases are TGTGCCACCAGTGATTTCCGCGGGGCCAGGGAGACCCAGCATTTT. This encodes CATSDFRGARETQHF.